A single sample is the source of the 25 T cell receptor beta chains below, sequenced in a study of control samples from healthy donors and cancer patients. The table came from immunoSEQ multiplex PCR; TCRdb's copy has only in-frame clones and leaves some out. The sample shows about 130,000 clones, about 95% of them seen only once. The sequenced sample was PBMCs. The receptors were gathered from a man aged 60 to 75 with colorectal cancer.

The J gene is TRBJ2-1, the V gene TRBV11-3, with a possible D match to TRBD2 (6 bases). The CDR3 is made up of 12 amino acids. CDR1 SGHNT and CDR2 YENEEA come from the germline V gene. Trimming removed 6 bases at V and 8 bases at J, with 11 bases between. The CDR3 sequence is CASSIWGDEQFF. The CDR3 coding sequence is TGTGCCAGCAGTATCTGGGGGGATGAGCAGTTCTTC.

This chain joins TRBV7-9 and TRBJ1-6; TRBD1 matches at 7 bases. With V trimmed by 1 base and J by 8 bases, 8 bases remained unmatched. In germline, CDR1 is SEHNR, CDR2 FQNEAQ (reference sequence). This CDR3 spans 16 amino acids. The DNA of the CDR3 is TGTGCCAGCAGCTTAGGGGAGGGGGCTCATCATTCACCCCTCCACTTT. Translating gives CASSLGEGAHHSPLHF.

Only a few counts were recorded for this clone. This sequence joins TRBV7-9 and TRBJ2-4, with D maybe TRBD2 (6 bases). Germline assignment: CDR1 SEHNR and CDR2 FQNEAQ (reference sequence). The CDR3 totals 16 residues. Trimming removed 1 base at V and 0 bases at J, with 10 bases between. CDR3 DNA sequence: TGTGCCAGCAGCTTAGGGGCGGGGCTAGCCAAAAACATTCAGTACTTC. Protein: CASSLGAGLAKNIQYF.

This chain's CDR3 is CASAGLGERTDTQYF. For the CDR3, the DNA is TGTGCCAGCGCCGGCCTAGGGGAACGCACAGATACGCAGTATTTT. The genes are TRBV7-9 and TRBJ2-3; a weak D match, TRBD1 (5 bases). This CDR3 is 15 amino acids long. V lost 8 bases and J lost 1, with 16 bases in between. From germline, CDR1 is SEHNR and CDR2 FQNEAQ (reference sequence).

The gene calls are TRBV4-3 and TRBJ1-2, with 7 bases aligning to TRBD1. The junction had 8 bases not matched to a gene; V was cut back by 3 bases and J by 4 bases. Germline V gene data show CDR1 as LGHNA and CDR2 as YSLEER. The CDR3 consists of 15 residues. The CDR3 coding sequence is TGCGCCAGCAGCCAGGGAGGGCAGGGGGGCTATGGCTACACCTTC. It is translated as CASSQGGQGGYGYTF.

This chain connects TRBV12-3 or TRBV12-4 to TRBJ1-6; D is undetermined. The V gene lost 1 base and the J gene lost 9 bases, with 4 bases spanning the gap. The CDR3 contains 12 residues. The CDR3 spells CASSLGVSPLHF. The CDR3 DNA reads TGTGCCAGCAGTTTAGGAGTTTCACCCCTCCACTTT.

The chain has TRBV6-2 or TRBV6-3 and TRBJ1-1, with a tentative D call TRBD1 (5 bases). The CDR3 is 13 amino acids. Germline loops: CDR1 MNHEY, CDR2 SVGEGT. The V end lost 5 bases, the J end lost 1 base, and 8 bases lay between the germline ends. CDR3 residues: CASSKTGNTEAFF. For the CDR3, the DNA is TGTGCCAGCAGTAAAACAGGGAACACTGAAGCTTTCTTT.

V usage is TRBV13 and J usage is TRBJ2-3; a weak D match, TRBD1 (6 bases). The germline CDR1 and CDR2 sequences are PRHDT and FYEKMQ (reference sequence). The CDR3 totals 12 residues. The V end was cut by 0 bases, the J end by 9 bases, with 7 bases between. CDR3 loop: CASSLGDRTQYF. CDR3 in DNA: TGTGCCAGCAGCTTAGGGGACAGAACGCAGTATTTT.

This clone was detected a few times. The chain combines TRBV4-1 with TRBJ1-3, with no clear D. The CDR3 spans 13 residues. Trimming took 0 bases from V and 4 from J, leaving 4 bases between them. Germline CDR1 reads MGHRA; CDR2 reads YSYEKL. CDR3 bases: TGCGCCAGCAGCCAAGATAGGGGAAACACCATATATTTT. It yields the protein CASSQDRGNTIYF.

This chain connects TRBV6-5 to TRBJ1-2; a possible D gene is TRBD1 (6 bases). The CDR3 totals 13 residues. Between the trimmed V and J ends, which lost 6 bases and 7 bases, there was a span of 15 bases. The germline gives CDR1 MNHEY, CDR2 SVGAGI. Here the CDR3 DNA reads TGTGCCAGCAGGAGACAGGCCGATGGTGGCTACACCTTC. Translated: CASRRQADGGYTF.

The genes are TRBV6-2 or TRBV6-3 and TRBJ1-4; 8 nucleotides line up with TRBD1. The CDR3 runs to 17 residues. Germline values: CDR1 MNHEY, CDR2 SVGEGT. V dropped 0 bases and J dropped 4; count of bases not matched to a gene: 7. The CDR3 DNA sequence: TGTGCCAGCAGTTACTCGATCAGGGGGCTGAGTAATGAAAAACTGTTTTTT. Encoded protein: CASSYSIRGLSNEKLFF.

The chain uses TRBV14 and TRBJ2-2; D is unresolved. CDR1 SGHDN and CDR2 FVKESK come from the germline V gene. V was pared by 4 bases and J by 0 bases, with 6 bases between. There are 14 residues in the CDR3. The CDR3 here is CASSLQPNTGELFF. In DNA form, the CDR3 reads TGTGCCAGCAGCCTTCAGCCGAACACCGGGGAGCTGTTTTTT.

The chain recombines TRBV4-3 with TRBJ1-6; TRBD1 matches at 7 bases. The junction had 4 bases not matched to a gene; V was cut back by 5 bases and J by 9 bases. The length of the CDR3 is 13 residues. The V gene's germline CDR1 is LGHNA and CDR2 YSLEER. The CDR3 is CASSNDRVSPLHF. CDR3 DNA sequence: TGCGCCAGCAGCAACGACAGGGTTTCACCCCTCCACTTT.

The rearrangement links TRBV7-8 to TRBJ2-2, with 12 bases aligning to TRBD1. Germline V lookup: CDR1 SGHVS, CDR2 FQNEAQ. This CDR3 contains 15 residues. Trimming removed 5 bases from V and 6 bases from J; junction bases left unmatched: 4. CDR3 residues: CASSMGTGGPGELFF. Written as DNA, the CDR3 is TGTGCCAGCAGCATGGGGACAGGGGGCCCCGGGGAGCTGTTTTTT.

CDR3 loop: CASSWASGAYEQYF. The CDR3 bases are TGTGCCAGCAGTTGGGCTAGCGGGGCCTACGAGCAGTACTTC. The genes are TRBV27 and TRBJ2-7, with TRBD2 identical over 9 bases. The junction had 3 bases not matched to a gene; V was cut back by 4 bases and J by 2 bases. Germline CDR1 MNHEY, CDR2 SMNVEV (reference sequence). The CDR3 covers 14 residues.

The genes are TRBV15 and TRBJ2-7; tentatively, D is TRBD1 (5 bases). The CDR3 consists of 14 residues. From germline, CDR1 is LNHNV and CDR2 YYDKDF (reference sequence). The ends were cut back, 5 bases at V and 6 bases at J, with 17 bases in the middle. The CDR3 spells CATSAQGGSGEQYF. CDR3 coding DNA: TGTGCCACCAGCGCCCAGGGCGGTTCAGGCGAGCAGTACTTC.

J is TRBJ2-1 and V is TRBV19; no clear D gene. The germline V and J ends were trimmed by 6 bases and 1 base, with 4 bases remaining between them. The CDR3 extends over 12 amino acids. In germline, CDR1 is LNHDA, CDR2 SQIVND (reference sequence). CDR3 region: CASRGSYNEQFF. CDR3 DNA sequence: TGTGCCAGTAGGGGGTCCTACAATGAGCAGTTCTTC.

The genes are TRBV11-2 and TRBJ2-7, with TRBD1 identical over 7 bases. The V segment lost 5 bases and the J segment 3 bases; nucleotides outside the gene matches: 7. Germline V lookup: CDR1 SGHAT, CDR2 FQNNGV. This CDR3 comprises 14 residues. The CDR3 protein is CASSPTGFGYEQYF. DNA for the CDR3: TGTGCCAGCAGCCCGACAGGGTTCGGCTACGAGCAGTACTTC.

Comments on this clone: At one end the junction does not follow the germline gene, possibly because of a read error. The chain couples TRBV19 to TRBJ1-5; TRBD1 matches 7 bases. The germline gives CDR1 LNHDA, CDR2 SQIVND (reference sequence). The CDR3 has 15 residues. This chain's CDR3 is CACSIGGQLNQPQHF. The CDR3 region has the DNA TGTGCCTGTAGTATAGGGGGACAGCTAAATCAGCCCCAGCATTTT.

The chain links TRBV29-1 to TRBJ2-7; 7 nucleotides align to TRBD1. V shed 3 bases, J shed 0 bases, and the junction held 11 bases outside the gene matches. Germline V gives CDR1 SQVTM, CDR2 ANQGSEA. The CDR3 extends over 16 amino acids. The CDR3 sequence: CSVEGRGSHSSYEQYF. The CDR3 nucleotides are TGCAGCGTTGAGGGCAGGGGGTCCCACAGCTCCTACGAGCAGTACTTC.

The chain has TRBV5-6 and TRBJ1-1, with TRBD1 matching over 7 bases. The V segment lost 5 bases and the J segment 2 bases; nucleotides outside the gene matches: 9. The CDR3 consists of 15 residues. Germline values: CDR1 SGHDT, CDR2 YYEEEE. Here the CDR3 reads CASSRGTDSNTEAFF. The CDR3 DNA reads as TGTGCCAGCAGTCGTGGGACAGATTCCAACACTGAAGCTTTCTTT.

The count of this clone is one. The rearrangement uses TRBV27 and TRBJ2-5, with no clear D. CDR1 and CDR2 from the germline V gene are MNHEY and SMNVEV (reference sequence). This CDR3 is 16 amino acids long. Trimming shortened V by 0 bases and J by 2 bases, and 13 bases separated the two germline ends. CDR3 region: CASSLSLRHFQETQYF. The CDR3 DNA reads as TGTGCCAGCAGTTTATCCCTCCGACATTTTCAAGAGACCCAGTACTTC.

V gene TRBV3-1 (or the pseudogene TRBV3-2) combines with J gene TRBJ2-2, with D possibly being TRBD1 (6 bases). This CDR3 is 16 amino acids long. In germline, CDR1 is LGHDT, CDR2 YNNKEL (reference sequence). The germline V and J ends were trimmed by 3 bases and 0 bases, with 11 bases remaining between them. CDR3 DNA: TGTGCCAGCAGCCACCAGGCAGGGGCGAACACCGGGGAGCTGTTTTTT. Amino acid sequence: CASSHQAGANTGELFF.

The rearrangement joins TRBV27 to TRBJ1-4, with D maybe TRBD1 (6 bases). Germline CDR1 MNHEY, CDR2 SMNVEV (reference sequence). There are 15 residues in the CDR3. The germline V and J ends were trimmed by 6 bases and 7 bases, with 18 bases remaining between them. The DNA of the CDR3 is TGTGCCAGCAGCCGAGGGACAAGACAGACTGAAAAACTGTTTTTT. This gives the protein CASSRGTRQTEKLFF.

This sequence joins TRBV2 and TRBJ1-1, with unresolved D. V was trimmed by 5 bases and J by 6 bases, leaving 4 bases between them. The CDR3 covers 10 residues. The germline V gene has CDR1 SNHLY and CDR2 FYNNEI. The CDR3 reads CASSISEAFF. In DNA form, the CDR3 reads TGTGCCAGCAGTATCTCTGAAGCTTTCTTT.